The T cell receptor beta chain under discussion was sequenced for a study of shared clonotypes between healthy human individuals. Study-level results: Of the naive CD4 clonotypes, roughly 5% were shared across a handful of donors. Among the subsets, naive ones generally showed larger estimated richness than memory ones.

Data came from immunoSEQ multiplex PCR; TCRdb stores just in-frame clones and leaves some out. The sample has about 2.3 million clones, more than 85% seen once; the top ten hold 0.3% to 0.4%. Germline V gene lookup returns CDR1 SGDLS and CDR2 YYNGEE. This CDR3 is built from 15 residues. Trimming removed 4 bases from V and 3 bases from J; junction bases left unmatched: 4. As regards this clone: The antigen remains undetermined. Other DNA variants within this sample encode the same CDR3.

The V call is TRBV9, the J call TRBJ2-1; 10 positions agree with TRBD2. Sequencing used naive CD4+ T cells from PBMCs. Specified subset: CD45RA+ positively selected. The TCR sequence derives from a young man in good health. Some clones in this sample may be carry-over from other donors' samples. The CDR3 is CASSPRTSGYNEQFF. The CDR3 DNA reads as TGTGCCAGCAGCCCTCGGACTAGCGGCTACAATGAGCAGTTCTTC.